Below are 32 T cell receptor beta chains sequenced from a single sample in a study of T cells expressing NK-cell markers (dated by TCRdb to 2019 to 2021). Library preparation used 5' RACE. TCRdb shows the sequencer as Illumina HiSeq 2000. TCRdb reanalyzed the reads, keeping one entry per CDR3 protein sequence and omitting DNA. The sample table on file contains about 410,000 distinct CDR3 sequences. The top ten clones comprise about 10% of the sample. The sequenced material came from blood T cells: a sorted CD56 or NKG2C T cell subset, CD4+ or CD8+ T cells, or bulk PBMC T cells (not recorded which). The receptors originated from a woman aged 50 to 65 in good health. Donor details come from another sample of the same person, matched by shared clones.

CDR3: CASSHLEGAKGYEQYF. V is TRBV4-1 and J is TRBJ2-7; TCRdb picks TRBD2, but there is no DNA to check that call. The CDR3 is 16 amino acids. Germline V gene sequence: CDR1 MGHRA, CDR2 YSYEKL.

The chain employs TRBV12-3 or TRBV12-4 and TRBJ2-1; there is no DNA to check the TCRdb D call of TRBD2. This CDR3 is 16 amino acids long. The CDR3 spells CASSLLASGRGEEQFF.

CDR3 sequence: CASSVKDYEQYF. The chain links TRBV9 to TRBJ2-7. This CDR3 is built from 12 residues. Looked up from germline, CDR1 is SGDLS and CDR2 is YYNGEE.

The chain has TRBV6-2 or TRBV6-3 and TRBJ1-5; the TCRdb D gene call, TRBD1, has no DNA to confirm it. CDR3 length: 14 amino acids. Germline V gene data show CDR1 as MNHEY and CDR2 as SVGEGT. This CDR3 reads CATSEQGNNQPQHF.

The V gene is TRBV6-6, the J gene TRBJ2-5; absent DNA, TCRdb's TRBD1 call cannot be checked. The CDR3 loop spans 13 amino acids. The germline V gene has CDR1 MNHNY and CDR2 SVGAGI (reference sequence). The CDR3 reads CASTRTAQETQYF.

The V gene is TRBV20-1, the J gene TRBJ2-7; lacking DNA, the TRBD2 call made by TCRdb goes unchecked. Per germline, CDR1 DFQATT and CDR2 SNEGSKA (reference sequence). The CDR3 is made up of 11 amino acids. This CDR3 reads CSASIGPEQYF.

V usage is TRBV6-6 and J usage is TRBJ1-5; TCRdb's D call, TRBD1, is unchecked because there is no DNA. The germline CDR1 and CDR2 sequences are MNHNY and SVGAGI (reference sequence). The CDR3 spans 15 residues. The CDR3 sequence is CASRGPGGRDQPQHF.

The rearrangement links TRBV20-1 to TRBJ2-3; TCRdb returns TRBD2, unconfirmable since there is no DNA. In germline, CDR1 is DFQATT, CDR2 SNEGSKA (reference sequence). CDR3 length: 17 residues. Here the CDR3 reads CSANSFWREGGTDTQYF.

The chain has TRBV15 and TRBJ2-3. CDR1 is LNHNV and CDR2 is YYDKDF in the germline V gene (reference sequence). This CDR3 contains 14 residues. The CDR3 reads CATSRGASTDTQYF.

The chain has TRBV12-3 or TRBV12-4 and TRBJ1-2. The CDR3 totals 11 residues. The chain's CDR3 is CASSFNYGYTF.

The chain is built from TRBV20-1 and TRBJ2-1; TCRdb's D gene call, TRBD2, goes unchecked for lack of DNA. The CDR3 runs to 20 residues. From germline, CDR1 is DFQATT and CDR2 SNEGSKA (reference sequence). CDR3 amino acids: CSARDLGLAGGRGLYNEQFF.

This chain connects TRBV24-1 to TRBJ1-5; TCRdb's D call of TRBD1 is untestable without DNA. The germline gives CDR1 KGHDR, CDR2 SFDVKD. The CDR3 spans 17 residues. This CDR3 is CATSDSLQGYSNQPQHF.

This chain links TRBV4-1 with TRBJ2-7; TCRdb's assignment of TRBD2 cannot be checked, as there is no DNA. From germline, CDR1 is MGHRA and CDR2 YSYEKL. The CDR3 has 14 residues. CDR3 residues: CASSQYRTSSEQYF.

The chain uses TRBV20-1 and TRBJ2-3. Germline V gene lookup returns CDR1 DFQATT and CDR2 SNEGSKA (reference sequence). This CDR3 spans 13 amino acids. This CDR3 is CSARVGQRSGQYF.

The CDR3 sequence: CASGGGSETQYF. The genes are TRBV6-5 and TRBJ2-5; TCRdb calls TRBD2, which cannot be checked without DNA. This CDR3 is built from 12 residues. Germline lookup yields CDR1 MNHEY and CDR2 SVGAGI.

The J gene is TRBJ2-5, the V gene TRBV6-5; lacking DNA, the TRBD1 call made by TCRdb goes unchecked. The length of the CDR3 is 15 residues. Germline V gene lookup returns CDR1 MNHEY and CDR2 SVGAGI. The CDR3 is CASSRTRQVQETQYF.

J is TRBJ2-3 and V is TRBV4-1. This CDR3 spans 16 amino acids. Germline V gene lookup returns CDR1 MGHRA and CDR2 YSYEKL. The CDR3 is CASSRNIGIFTDTQYF.

The CDR3 loop is CATSRARTDLSYNEQFF. The chain has TRBV15 and TRBJ2-1; the D call of TRBD1 rests on TCRdb alone, since no DNA is present to check it. The CDR3 totals 17 residues. Germline CDR1 is LNHNV and CDR2 is YYDKDF (reference sequence).

The CDR3: CASPRDRGLAGELFF. The V call is TRBV9, the J call TRBJ2-2; lacking DNA, the TRBD1 call made by TCRdb goes unchecked. CDR3 length: 15 residues. CDR1 is SGDLS, CDR2 YYNGEE, per germline.

CDR3 region: CASSYPGTGLQGYTF. This chain uses TRBV5-1 with TRBJ1-2; TCRdb outputs TRBD1, but without DNA this stays unchecked. The CDR3 is 15 amino acids. Per germline, CDR1 SGHRS and CDR2 YFSETQ.

The chain has TRBV3-1 and TRBJ2-2; TCRdb names TRBD2, which stays unverified in the absence of DNA. Germline V CDR1 and CDR2: LGHDT, YNNKEL (reference sequence). The CDR3 spans 19 residues. The CDR3 loop is CASSPRRLAGTPTGRELFF.

The chain joins TRBV10-2 to TRBJ2-3; TCRdb proposes TRBD2, but this gene call is untestable without DNA. Per germline, CDR1 WSHSY and CDR2 SAAADI. The CDR3 runs to 16 residues. CDR3 residues: CASSAFRLADTDTQYF.

V and J are TRBV3-1 and TRBJ1-1; TCRdb's assignment of TRBD1 cannot be checked, as there is no DNA. The CDR3 spans 14 residues. CDR1 LGHDT and CDR2 YNNKEL come from the germline V gene (reference sequence). This CDR3 is CASSQSAQGSGAFF.

The chain uses TRBV5-1 and TRBJ1-5; the TRBD1 assignment by TCRdb is unverifiable without DNA. The CDR3 loop spans 14 amino acids. Per the germline V gene, CDR1 is SGHRS and CDR2 is YFSETQ. This CDR3 reads CASSLGTGTPAQHF.

This chain uses TRBV4-1 with TRBJ2-7; TCRdb lists TRBD1, though no DNA is available to test this call. CDR1 is MGHRA and CDR2 is YSYEKL in the germline V gene. The CDR3 contains 15 residues. CDR3 loop: CASSQAGGMSYEQYF.

The chain has TRBV20-1 and TRBJ2-5; TCRdb outputs TRBD1, but without DNA this stays unchecked. The CDR3 has 14 residues. The V gene's germline CDR1 is DFQATT and CDR2 SNEGSKA (reference sequence). Here the CDR3 reads CSAAPWDRPETQYF.

The chain joins TRBV12-3 or TRBV12-4 to TRBJ2-1. CDR3 length: 18 residues. The CDR3 sequence: CASSLRRGYRSSYNEQFF.

The chain has TRBV12-3 or TRBV12-4 and TRBJ2-5; TCRdb lists TRBD2, though no DNA is available to test this call. The CDR3 length is 17 residues. This CDR3 is CASSLEVVTSGQETQYF.

The CDR3 spells CASSSTDRGEAFF. The rearrangement uses TRBV5-4 and TRBJ1-1; TCRdb's D call, TRBD1, is unchecked because there is no DNA. The CDR3 covers 13 residues. The germline V gene encodes CDR1 SGHNT and CDR2 YYREEE (reference sequence). Full variable domain (rest looked up from reference TRBV5-4 and TRBJ1-1): ETGVTQSPTHLIKTRGQQVTLRCSSQSGHNTVSWYQQALGQGPQFIFQYYREEENGRGNFPPRFSGLQFPNYSSELNVNALELDDSALYLCASSSTDRGEAFFGQGTRLTVV.

The chain links TRBV30 to TRBJ2-5; TCRdb returns TRBD1, unconfirmable since there is no DNA. Germline V gene data show CDR1 as GTSNPN and CDR2 as SVGIG (reference sequence). The CDR3 covers 14 residues. This CDR3 reads CAWSVTGVGETQYF.

The chain uses TRBV6-5 and TRBJ1-1. CDR1 is MNHEY and CDR2 is SVGAGI in the germline V gene. The CDR3 contains 11 residues. CDR3 sequence: CASSYGPRTFF.

The chain carries TRBV4-1 and TRBJ2-7; absent DNA, TCRdb's TRBD1 call cannot be checked. The CDR3 is 15 amino acids. Germline CDR1 reads MGHRA; CDR2 reads YSYEKL. CDR3 amino acids: CASSQVGQIRGEQYF.